These T cell receptor beta chains were read from a single sample in a study of blood T cell repertoires in COVID-19. Sequencing was performed with immunoSEQ multiplex PCR; in TCRdb, only in-frame clones are kept and a portion is missing. In the table there are 200,000 to 300,000 clones, around 81% of which are singletons. The sample consisted of peripheral blood. The receptors shown here come from a woman older than 75 with COVID-19, enrolled during active disease. Each CDR3 is given with its conserved first and last residue.

V: TRBV7-2; J: TRBJ2-3; CDR3: CASSLRLAGTDTQYF
V: TRBV14; J: TRBJ2-3; CDR3: CASSQTGYTQYF
V: TRBV5-1; J: TRBJ2-3; CDR3: CASTLGFAGTSTDTQYF
V: TRBV5-6; J: TRBJ2-5; CDR3: CASSLERGLFQETQYF
V: TRBV19; J: TRBJ1-1; CDR3: CASRGVTTEAFF
V: TRBV12-5; J: TRBJ1-4; CDR3: CASGLSGIFNEKLFF
V: TRBV4-3; J: TRBJ2-1; CDR3: CASSQGRQIYNEQFF
V: TRBV29-1; J: TRBJ1-1; CDR3: CSSSQGGNTEAFF
V: TRBV6-2/TRBV6-3; J: TRBJ2-2; CDR3: CASSWTGTLPNTGELFF
V: TRBV9; J: TRBJ1-2; CDR3: CASSASHGTGGPNGYGYTF
V: TRBV6-5; J: TRBJ1-5; CDR3: CASSYGTGDNQPQHF
V: TRBV3-1/TRBV3-2; J: TRBJ1-1; CDR3: CASSQGDRGPAFLAFF
V: TRBV6-4; J: TRBJ1-2; CDR3: CASSYNGNYGYTF
V: TRBV6-5; J: TRBJ2-7; CDR3: CASRRGSSYEQYF
V: TRBV30; J: TRBJ2-2; CDR3: CAWSAERGGPVGELFF
V: TRBV7-2; J: TRBJ1-2; CDR3: CASRARTGGAGYTF
V: TRBV23-1; J: TRBJ1-1; CDR3: CASSQRADRGGTEAFF
V: TRBV5-1; J: TRBJ1-6; CDR3: CASSLANRGSPLHF
V: TRBV5-1; J: TRBJ1-1; CDR3: CASSLAGGTLRAEAFF
V: TRBV7-8; J: TRBJ2-5; CDR3: CASSLKGSGGPRVETQYF
V: TRBV4-2; J: TRBJ1-2; CDR3: CASSQGQWVYDYGYTF
V: TRBV12-5; J: TRBJ1-1; CDR3: CASAPGGVYTEAFF
V: TRBV7-2; J: TRBJ2-6; CDR3: CASGEGAGGANVLTF
V: TRBV2; J: TRBJ2-2; CDR3: CASNLQGTNTGELFF
V: TRBV4-1; J: TRBJ2-4; CDR3: CASSRRTSGGSAWIQYF
V: TRBV10-2; J: TRBJ2-7; CDR3: CASSEFGTLSYEQYF
V: TRBV2; J: TRBJ1-1; CDR3: CASSVARGNTEAFF
V: TRBV5-4; J: TRBJ1-2; CDR3: CASSPTDRANYGYTF
V: TRBV19; J: TRBJ2-5; CDR3: CASRTERGGQETQYF
V: TRBV9; J: TRBJ2-2; CDR3: CASGPGELFF